The subject of this entry is one TCR beta chain. The data stem from a study of blood T cell repertoires in COVID-19. Study-level background: Samples representing acute and convalescent COVID-19 were sourced from the United States, Italy and Spain. From T cells, B-cell-depleted T cells, or PBMCs came the material, which was cDNA or gDNA.

Original handling: Researchers report that nucleated cell counts were estimated from reference gene primer amplification. Clones were sequenced by immunoSEQ multiplex PCR, and TCRdb holds only the in-frame ones, with some missing. V, J and clone size were drawn from that table, and D and trimming were deduced from the DNA. The sample records 200,000 to 250,000 clones, around 82% being singletons. Germline V gives CDR1 SNHLY, CDR2 FYNNEI. The CDR3 length is 14 residues. With V trimmed by 7 bases and J by 6 bases, 3 bases remained unmatched. The source of this sequence is a woman of 80 years or more with active or convalescent COVID-19. The chain uses TRBV2 and TRBJ1-6; 10 bases match TRBD1. Sequencing input: peripheral blood. Here the CDR3 DNA reads TGTGCCAGCAATGGGGACAGGGGTAATTCACCCCTCCACTTT. Its translation: CASNGDRGNSPLHF.